This TCR beta chain was captured in a study of OX40 agonist ivuxolimab in advanced cancers. As for the study in general: Three partial responders included one hepatocellular carcinoma patient and two cutaneous melanoma patients.

Blood sampling took place at baseline, cycle 4 day 1, and cycle 7 day 1. Here immunoSEQ multiplex PCR was the method, and the copy in TCRdb shows in-frame clones only, minus some. The repertoire consists of around 100,000 clones, with roughly 95% occurring once and the leading ten covering approximately 2%. This CDR3 region has 15 residues. The ends lost 4 bases at V and 2 bases at J; junction bases unmatched: 5. Per the germline V gene, CDR1 is LGHNA and CDR2 is YSLEER. This material consisted of CD4+ or CD8+ T cells sorted from blood, taken in a trial of the OX40 agonist ivuxolimab. The sequence was collected from an adult with an advanced solid tumor such as melanoma, head and neck, liver or kidney cancer. The rearrangement links TRBV4-3 to TRBJ2-7; TRBD1 agrees at 10 bases. The CDR3 nucleotides are TGCGCCAGCAGCCCAGCCGGGACAGGGGCCTACGAGCAGTACTTC. Its translation is CASSPAGTGAYEQYF.